This TCR beta chain was retrieved from a study of identical twins. Study-wide findings and caveats: There was an excess of low generation probability in the out-of-frame alpha sequences that twins shared.

This clonotype was seen only a few times. Its specificity is not known. This CDR3 has 15 residues. Germline trimming cut 6 bases from V and 2 bases from J; bases unmatched to any gene: 8. CDR1 and CDR2 from the germline V gene are SGHTA and FQGNSA. TCRdb re-derived calls from the 5' RACE reads in MiXCR, one entry per CDR3 protein. Among 750,000 to 950,000 distinct CDR3 sequences listed, roughly an eighth were seen once. The sample was also reused in another study, on yellow fever vaccine responses in identical twins. That paper states: After vaccination, twins' T cell response reportedly seemed partly convergent, partly personalized.

The gene calls are TRBV7-2 and TRBJ2-7; 9 nucleotides match TRBD1. This clonotype originated in a woman aged 18-35 years in good health. Sequencing input: PBMCs. The CDR3 DNA reads as TGTGCCAGCAGTCCGGACAGGGGAGAACCCTACGAGCAGTACTTC. Its translation is CASSPDRGEPYEQYF.